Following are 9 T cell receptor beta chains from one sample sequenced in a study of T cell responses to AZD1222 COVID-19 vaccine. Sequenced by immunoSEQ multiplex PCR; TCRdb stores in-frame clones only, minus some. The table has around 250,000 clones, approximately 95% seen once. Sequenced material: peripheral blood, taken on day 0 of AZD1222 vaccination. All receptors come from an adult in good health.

The CDR3 protein is CASSLEVKGIEQYF. CDR3 nucleotides: TGTGCCAGCAGCTTGGAAGTCAAGGGAATCGAGCAGTACTTC. The J gene is TRBJ2-7, the V gene TRBV5-4; no firm D call. The length of the CDR3 is 14 residues. V was clipped by 0 bases and J by 6 bases, with 13 bases between them. In germline, CDR1 is SGHNT, CDR2 YYREEE (reference sequence).

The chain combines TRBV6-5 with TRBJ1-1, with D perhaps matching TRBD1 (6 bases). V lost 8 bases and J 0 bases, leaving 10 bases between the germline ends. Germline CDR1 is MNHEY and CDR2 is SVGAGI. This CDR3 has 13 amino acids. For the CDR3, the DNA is TGTGCCAGCTTTGGACAGCTGAACACTGAAGCTTTCTTT. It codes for CASFGQLNTEAFF.

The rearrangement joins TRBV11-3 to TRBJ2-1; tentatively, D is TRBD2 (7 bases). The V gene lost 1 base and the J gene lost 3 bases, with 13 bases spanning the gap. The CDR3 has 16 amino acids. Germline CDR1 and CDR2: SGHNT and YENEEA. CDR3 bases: TGTGCCAGCAGCTTAGGTGGGGGGGGCCGCTACAATGAGCAGTTCTTC. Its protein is CASSLGGGGRYNEQFF.

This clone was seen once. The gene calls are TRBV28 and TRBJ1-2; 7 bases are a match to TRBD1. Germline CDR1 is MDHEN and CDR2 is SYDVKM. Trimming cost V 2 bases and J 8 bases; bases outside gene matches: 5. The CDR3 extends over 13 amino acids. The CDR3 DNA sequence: TGTGCCAGCAGTTTAAGTGAAGGGGGCGGCTACACCTTC. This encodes CASSLSEGGGYTF.

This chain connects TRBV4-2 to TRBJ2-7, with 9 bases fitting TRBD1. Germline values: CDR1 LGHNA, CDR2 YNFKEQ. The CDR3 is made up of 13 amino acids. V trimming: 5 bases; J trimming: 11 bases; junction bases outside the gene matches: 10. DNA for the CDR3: TGTGCCAGCAGCTGGGACAGGGATAGGCCGAAGTACTTC. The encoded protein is CASSWDRDRPKYF.

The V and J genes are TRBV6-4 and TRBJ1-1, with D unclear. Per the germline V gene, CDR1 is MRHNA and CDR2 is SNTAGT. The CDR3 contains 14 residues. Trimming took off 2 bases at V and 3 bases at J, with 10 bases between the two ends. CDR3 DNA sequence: TGTGCCAGCAGTGACCGCTTTGGTGACACTGAAGCTTTCTTT. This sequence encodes CASSDRFGDTEAFF.

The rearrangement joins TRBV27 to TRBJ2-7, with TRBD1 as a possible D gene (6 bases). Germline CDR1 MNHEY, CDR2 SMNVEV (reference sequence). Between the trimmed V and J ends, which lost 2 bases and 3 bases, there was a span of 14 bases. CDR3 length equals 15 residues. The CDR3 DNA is TGTGCCAGCAGTTTACCAGGGGCCACACTCTACGAGCAGTACTTC. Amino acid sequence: CASSLPGATLYEQYF.

The CDR3 region is CASSLQEGPYNSPLHF. CDR3 sequence (DNA): TGTGCCAGCAGCTTACAGGAGGGGCCATATAATTCACCCCTCCACTTT. The gene calls are TRBV7-6 and TRBJ1-6; TRBD1 might be the D (5 bases). The germline V gene has CDR1 SGHVS and CDR2 FNYEAQ. CDR3 size: 16 residues. Trimming stripped 2 bases from V and 4 bases from J, with 12 bases between.

The chain's CDR3 is CASSLAGGPHNEQFF. CDR3 nucleotide sequence: TGTGCCAGCAGCTTAGCGGGAGGGCCCCACAATGAGCAGTTCTTC. The chain links TRBV7-9 to TRBJ2-1, with TRBD2 identical over 7 bases. Trimming at V came to 0 bases and at J to 5 bases, leaving 4 bases not matched to a gene. Per the germline V gene, CDR1 is SEHNR and CDR2 is FQNEAQ (reference sequence). This CDR3 is built from 15 residues.